Shown below are 16 T cell receptor beta chains from a single sample sequenced in a study of cytomegalovirus exposure and HLA in healthy donors. It was with 60 Vbeta and 13 Jbeta primers that the PCR ran. The protocol was immunoSEQ multiplex PCR, while the TCRdb copy is restricted to in-frame clones and leaves out a portion. The table includes under 150,000 clones, 82% detected once. The sample was PBMCs. The receptors were sampled from a boy aged 2-15 years in good health and CMV-seronegative.

This chain joins TRBV19 and TRBJ2-7; tentatively, D is TRBD2 (7 bases). The CDR3 spans 15 residues. The V gene lost 5 bases and the J gene lost 6 bases, with 20 bases spanning the gap. Germline values: CDR1 LNHDA, CDR2 SQIVND (reference sequence). CDR3 bases: TGTGCCAGTAGTCCCCCCTCCACAGGGAGGGCCGAGCAGTACTTC. The encoded protein is CASSPPSTGRAEQYF.

This chain links TRBV2 with TRBJ1-2; D is perhaps TRBD1 (5 bases). There are 13 residues in the CDR3. V was shortened by 0 bases and J by 9 bases, with 11 bases between the two germline ends. Per the germline V gene, CDR1 is SNHLY and CDR2 is FYNNEI. Here the CDR3 DNA reads TGTGCCAGCAGTGAAGCGGGGACTGGTAGCTACACCTTC. Translated, it gives CASSEAGTGSYTF.

The chain couples TRBV5-6 to TRBJ1-2; possible D gene TRBD1, 6 bases. The V end was cut by 7 bases, the J end by 4 bases, with 20 bases between. The CDR3 extends over 15 amino acids. CDR1 SGHDT and CDR2 YYEEEE come from the germline V gene. CDR3 nucleotide sequence: TGTGCCAGCGTAAACTTACAGGGATTTGGCTATGGCTACACCTTC. Protein product: CASVNLQGFGYGYTF.

V and J are TRBV2 and TRBJ1-2, with D perhaps TRBD1 (5 bases). The CDR3 length is 12 residues. From germline, CDR1 is SNHLY and CDR2 FYNNEI. V was trimmed by 4 bases and J by 7 bases, leaving 10 bases between them. The CDR3 protein is CASSGLDSGYTF. CDR3 nucleotide sequence: TGTGCCAGCAGTGGGTTAGACAGTGGCTACACCTTC.

The gene calls are TRBV7-6 and TRBJ2-1; 7 nucleotides agree with TRBD1. Germline values: CDR1 SGHVS, CDR2 FNYEAQ. There are 18 residues in the CDR3. The V segment lost 3 bases and the J segment 5 bases; nucleotides outside the gene matches: 16. Written as DNA, the CDR3 is TGTGCCAGCAGCTTTGTCTTGCCAGGGGGTGGGGGCCACAATGAGCAGTTCTTC. It is translated as CASSFVLPGGGGHNEQFF. Complete variable domain (other parts from reference TRBV7-6 and TRBJ2-1): GAGVSQSPRYKVTKRGQDVALRCDPISGHVSLYWYRQALGQGPEFLTYFNYEAQQDKSGLPNDRFSAERPEGSISTLTIQRTEQRDSAMYRCASSFVLPGGGGHNEQFFGPGTRLTVL.

V gene TRBV15 combines with J gene TRBJ2-2, with unresolved D. Germline CDR1 reads LNHNV; CDR2 reads YYDKDF (reference sequence). This CDR3 region has 14 residues. V lost 8 bases and J 2 bases, leaving 12 bases between the germline ends. The CDR3 DNA is TGTGCCACCTCTGAAGCGCCTAACACCGGGGAGCTGTTTTTT. It codes for CATSEAPNTGELFF.

The V gene is TRBV7-3, the J gene TRBJ2-2; 7 bases are a match to TRBD2. The CDR3 totals 16 residues. Germline trimming cut 0 bases from V and 2 bases from J; bases unmatched to any gene: 3. Germline V gene lookup returns CDR1 SGHTA and CDR2 FQGTGA. CDR3 sequence: CASSLTGGRNTGELFF. In DNA form, the CDR3 reads TGTGCCAGCAGCTTAACGGGGGGGAGAAACACCGGGGAGCTGTTTTTT.

The chain employs TRBV9 and TRBJ1-1; no firm D call. The CDR3 loop spans 14 amino acids. The ends were cut back, 0 bases at V and 0 bases at J, with 6 bases in the middle. The V gene's germline CDR1 is SGDLS and CDR2 YYNGEE. CDR3 sequence (DNA): TGTGCCAGCAGCGTAGCTTCGGTGAACACTGAAGCTTTCTTT. Protein sequence: CASSVASVNTEAFF.

This chain joins TRBV10-3 and TRBJ1-6; 7 bases map to TRBD1. J gave up 9 bases and V 6 bases, and 11 bases lay outside the gene matches. This CDR3 contains 15 residues. Germline V gives CDR1 ENHRY, CDR2 SYGVKD. The CDR3 loop reads CAIRDPGQVASPLHF. For the CDR3, the DNA is TGTGCCATCAGGGACCCAGGACAGGTTGCTTCACCCCTCCACTTT.

The J gene is TRBJ1-1, the V gene TRBV11-2; D is unresolved. The CDR3 has 15 amino acids. The germline V gene encodes CDR1 SGHAT and CDR2 FQNNGV. The V and J ends lost 4 bases and 1 base respectively, with 13 bases between them. The CDR3 sequence is CASSSALGRNTEAFF. The CDR3 DNA reads TGTGCCAGCAGCTCGGCCCTAGGGAGGAACACTGAAGCTTTCTTT.

This rearrangement joins TRBV9 to TRBJ1-6; the D is unclear. The V gene lost 2 bases and the J gene lost 4 bases, with 19 bases spanning the gap. Germline V gene sequence: CDR1 SGDLS, CDR2 YYNGEE. There are 18 residues in the CDR3. CDR3: CASSVSPGRESYNSPLHF. The CDR3 DNA sequence: TGTGCCAGCAGCGTCTCCCCCGGGAGGGAGTCTTATAATTCACCCCTCCACTTT. Supplemented by reference TRBV9 and TRBJ1-6, the full variable domain reads DSGVTQTPKHLITATGQRVTLRCSPRSGDLSVYWYQQSLDQGLQFLIQYYNGEERAKGNILERFSAQQFPDLHSELNLSSLELGDSALYFCASSVSPGRESYNSPLHFGNGTRLTVT.

The count of this clone is one. This chain links TRBV13 with TRBJ2-7; 11 positions match TRBD2. Germline CDR1 PRHDT, CDR2 FYEKMQ (reference sequence). The trim removed 4 bases at V and 4 bases at J, leaving 12 bases unmatched. The CDR3 contains 17 residues. In DNA form, the CDR3 reads TGTGCCAGCAGCTCTTACCGACTAGCGGGAATATCGTACGAGCAGTACGTC. Its translation is CASSSYRLAGISYEQYV.

This clone is medium-sized within its sample. The gene calls are TRBV5-6 and TRBJ1-2, with 11 bases aligning to TRBD1. This CDR3 has 14 amino acids. The V gene end was trimmed by 4 bases and the J gene end by 5 bases; junction bases not matched to a gene: 4. Germline V lookup: CDR1 SGHDT, CDR2 YYEEEE. CDR3 sequence (DNA): TGTGCCAGCAGCCAGGGGACAGGGGGGTATGGCTACACCTTC. It yields the protein CASSQGTGGYGYTF.

This clone was observed a handful of times. V gene TRBV4-3 combines with J gene TRBJ2-1; perhaps TRBD2 as D (6 bases). Trimming pared 0 bases from V and 0 bases from J, leaving 9 bases between. Germline CDR1 LGHNA, CDR2 YSLEER. This CDR3 spans 16 amino acids. In DNA form, the CDR3 reads TGCGCCAGCAGCCAAGAATACGGGAGCTCCTACAATGAGCAGTTCTTC. Amino acids: CASSQEYGSSYNEQFF.

The V and J genes are TRBV7-8 and TRBJ2-1; TRBD2 matches 7 bases. The CDR3 totals 14 residues. Germline V gene lookup returns CDR1 SGHVS and CDR2 FQNEAQ. V lost 3 bases, J lost 8 bases, and 7 bases stayed unmatched. The CDR3 bases are TGTGCCAGCAGCTTGCGGGAGAGCCTCTATGAGCAGTTCTTC. As protein: CASSLRESLYEQFF.

The chain couples TRBV6-5 to TRBJ2-3; a weak D match, TRBD2 (6 bases). The CDR3 is 16 residues long. Between the trimmed V and J ends, which lost 4 bases and 2 bases, there was a span of 16 bases. Germline V gene sequence: CDR1 MNHEY, CDR2 SVGAGI. CDR3 nucleotide sequence: TGTGCCAGCAGTTCTGTATCGGGGGAGCACACAGATACGCAGTATTTT. Translated, it gives CASSSVSGEHTDTQYF.